This T cell receptor beta chain was sequenced during a study of blood T cell repertoires in COVID-19. For the study at large: COVID-19 samples from acute and convalescent phases originated in the United States, Italy and Spain. PBMCs, B-cell-depleted T cells, or T cells were the source of the cDNA or gDNA that made up the material.

Original data processing: Researchers report that nucleated cell counts were estimated from reference gene primer amplification. Only in-frame clones appear in the TCRdb table, and some are missing; sequencing was by immunoSEQ multiplex PCR. V and J calls and clone size are copied from that table; D and trimming were computed from the DNA. The sample holds 71,000 or so clones, roughly 82% seen once. Per germline, CDR1 SGDLS and CDR2 YYNGEE. The CDR3 extends over 13 amino acids. Trimming removed 5 bases at V and 3 bases at J, with 12 bases between. This clone was recorded once. The rearrangement joins TRBV9 to TRBJ2-7; perhaps TRBD2 as D (5 bases). The clonotype originates from a man between 50 and 59 years old with acute or convalescent COVID-19. The specimen sequenced was peripheral blood. CDR3 loop: CASSAGNFYEQYF. As DNA, the CDR3 is TGTGCCAGCAGTGCCGGGAATTTCTACGAGCAGTACTTC.